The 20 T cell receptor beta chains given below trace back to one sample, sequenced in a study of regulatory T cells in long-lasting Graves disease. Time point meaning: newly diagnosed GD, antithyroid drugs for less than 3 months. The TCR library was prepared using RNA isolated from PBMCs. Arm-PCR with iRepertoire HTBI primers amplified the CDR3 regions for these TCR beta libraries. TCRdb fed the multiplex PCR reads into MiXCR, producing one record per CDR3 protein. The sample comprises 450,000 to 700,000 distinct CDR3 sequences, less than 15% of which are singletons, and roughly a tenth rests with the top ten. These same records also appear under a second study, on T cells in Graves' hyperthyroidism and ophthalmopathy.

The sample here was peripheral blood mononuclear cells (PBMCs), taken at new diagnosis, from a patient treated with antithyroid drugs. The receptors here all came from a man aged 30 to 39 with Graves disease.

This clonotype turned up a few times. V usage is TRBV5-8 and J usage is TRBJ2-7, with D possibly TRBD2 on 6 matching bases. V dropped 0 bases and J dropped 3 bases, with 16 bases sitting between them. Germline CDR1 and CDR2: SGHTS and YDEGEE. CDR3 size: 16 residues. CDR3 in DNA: TGTGCCAGCAGCTTGGCGGTAGCGGAGGGATTCTACGAGCAGTACTTC. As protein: CASSLAVAEGFYEQYF.

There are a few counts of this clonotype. The CDR3 reads CASSQDSLGSGSTDTQYF. The CDR3, as DNA: TGTGCCAGCAGCCAAGATAGTCTAGGTAGCGGGAGCACAGATACGCAGTATTTT. This chain uses TRBV3-1 with TRBJ2-3, with 7 bases fitting TRBD2. After removal of 0 bases from V and 0 bases from J, the junction contained 9 bases not matched to a gene. This CDR3 spans 18 amino acids. Looked up from germline, CDR1 is LGHDT and CDR2 is YNNKEL (reference sequence).

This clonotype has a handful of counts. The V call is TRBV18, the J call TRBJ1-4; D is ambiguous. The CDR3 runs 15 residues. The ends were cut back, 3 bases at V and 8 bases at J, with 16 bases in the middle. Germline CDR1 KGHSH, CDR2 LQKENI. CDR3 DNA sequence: TGTGCCAGCTCACCCCCGGGCCCCCCTGAGGAAAAACTGTTTTTT. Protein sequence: CASSPPGPPEEKLFF. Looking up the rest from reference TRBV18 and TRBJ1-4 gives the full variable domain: NAGVMQNPRHLVRRRGQEARLRCSPMKGHSHVYWYRQLPEEGLKFMVYLQKENIIDESGMPKERFSAEFPKEGPSILRIQQVVRGDSAAYFCASSPPGPPEEKLFFGSGTQLSVL.

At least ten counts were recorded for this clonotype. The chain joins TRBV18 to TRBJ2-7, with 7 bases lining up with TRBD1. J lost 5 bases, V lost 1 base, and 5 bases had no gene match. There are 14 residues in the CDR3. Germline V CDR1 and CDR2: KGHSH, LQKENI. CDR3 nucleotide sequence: TGTGCCAGCTCACCACGACAGGGTGGTAACGAGCAGTACTTC. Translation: CASSPRQGGNEQYF.

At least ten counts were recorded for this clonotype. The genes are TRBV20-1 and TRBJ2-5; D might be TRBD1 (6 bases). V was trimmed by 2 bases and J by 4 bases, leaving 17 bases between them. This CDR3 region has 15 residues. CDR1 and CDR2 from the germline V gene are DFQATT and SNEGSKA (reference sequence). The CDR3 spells CSARTGLGAGETQYF. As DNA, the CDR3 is TGCAGTGCTAGAACAGGGCTGGGGGCGGGAGAGACCCAGTACTTC.

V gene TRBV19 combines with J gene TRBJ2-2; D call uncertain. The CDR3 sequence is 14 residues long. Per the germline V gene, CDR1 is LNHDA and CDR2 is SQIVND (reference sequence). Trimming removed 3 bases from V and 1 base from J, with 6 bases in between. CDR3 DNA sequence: TGTGCCAGTAGTATTTCCAGGAACACCGGGGAGCTGTTTTTT. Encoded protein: CASSISRNTGELFF.

The CDR3 loop is CASSVEGTSGDEQFF. The CDR3 DNA is TGTGCCAGCAGCGTAGAGGGGACTAGCGGGGATGAGCAGTTCTTC. The genes are TRBV9 and TRBJ2-1, with TRBD2 matching 13 bases. From germline, CDR1 is SGDLS and CDR2 YYNGEE. This CDR3 region has 15 residues. Trimming at V came to 0 bases and at J to 8 bases, leaving 2 bases not matched to a gene.

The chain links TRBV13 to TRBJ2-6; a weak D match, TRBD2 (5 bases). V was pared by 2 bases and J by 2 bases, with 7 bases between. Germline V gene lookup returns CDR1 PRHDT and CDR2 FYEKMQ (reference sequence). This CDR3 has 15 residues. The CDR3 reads CASSLIGAGANVLTF. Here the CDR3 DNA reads TGTGCCAGCAGCTTAATCGGGGCTGGGGCCAACGTCCTGACTTTC.

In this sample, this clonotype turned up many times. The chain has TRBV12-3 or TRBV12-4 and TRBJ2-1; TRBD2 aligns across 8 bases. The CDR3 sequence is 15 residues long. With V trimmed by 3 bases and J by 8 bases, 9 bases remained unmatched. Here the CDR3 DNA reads TGTGCCAGCAGTTTTTTCAAGGCGGGAGGCGATGAGCAGTTCTTC. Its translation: CASSFFKAGGDEQFF.

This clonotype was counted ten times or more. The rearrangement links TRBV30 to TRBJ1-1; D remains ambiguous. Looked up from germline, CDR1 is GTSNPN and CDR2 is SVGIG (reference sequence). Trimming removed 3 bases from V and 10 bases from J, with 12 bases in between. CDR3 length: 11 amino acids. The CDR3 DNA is TGTGCCTGGAGAAACGGCCCTTCAGCTTTCTTT. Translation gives CAWRNGPSAFF.

This chain's CDR3 is CSAIQRGSTDTQYF. DNA for the CDR3: TGCAGTGCTATACAGAGAGGCAGCACAGATACGCAGTATTTT. The V gene is TRBV20-1, the J gene TRBJ2-3; no reliable D call. V lost 4 bases, J lost 0 bases, and 11 bases lay in between. The CDR3 spans 14 residues. Germline V gene lookup returns CDR1 DFQATT and CDR2 SNEGSKA (reference sequence).

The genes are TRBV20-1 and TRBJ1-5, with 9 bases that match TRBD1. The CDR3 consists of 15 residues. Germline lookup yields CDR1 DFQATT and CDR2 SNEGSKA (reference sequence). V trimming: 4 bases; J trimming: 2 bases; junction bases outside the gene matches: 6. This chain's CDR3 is CSAIKQGAGNQPQHF. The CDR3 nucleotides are TGCAGTGCTATTAAACAGGGGGCGGGCAATCAGCCCCAGCATTTT.

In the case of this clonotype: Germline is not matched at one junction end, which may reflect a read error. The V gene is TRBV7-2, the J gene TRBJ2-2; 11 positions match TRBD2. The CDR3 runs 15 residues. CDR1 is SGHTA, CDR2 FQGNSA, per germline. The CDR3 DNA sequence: TGTGCCAACAGCTTAGGACTAGCGGGCACCGGGGAGCTGTTTTTT. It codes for CANSLGLAGTGELFF.

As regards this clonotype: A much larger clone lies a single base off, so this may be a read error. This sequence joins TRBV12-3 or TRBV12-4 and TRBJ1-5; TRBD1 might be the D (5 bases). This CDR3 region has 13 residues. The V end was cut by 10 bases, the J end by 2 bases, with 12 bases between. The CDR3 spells CATPGTGNQPQHF. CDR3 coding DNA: TGTGCCACTCCCGGGACTGGCAATCAGCCCCAGCATTTT.

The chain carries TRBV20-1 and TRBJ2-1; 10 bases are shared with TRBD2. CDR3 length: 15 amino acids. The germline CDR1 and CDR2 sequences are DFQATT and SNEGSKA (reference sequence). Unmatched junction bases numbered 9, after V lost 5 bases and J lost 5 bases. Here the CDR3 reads CSARVSGRGNNEQFF. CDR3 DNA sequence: TGCAGTGCTCGAGTCAGCGGGAGGGGTAACAATGAGCAGTTCTTC.

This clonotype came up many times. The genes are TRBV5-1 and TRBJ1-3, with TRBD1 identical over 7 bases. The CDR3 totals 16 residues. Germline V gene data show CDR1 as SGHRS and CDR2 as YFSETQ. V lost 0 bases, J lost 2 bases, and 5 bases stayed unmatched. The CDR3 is CASSLGQGGAGNTIYF. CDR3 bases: TGCGCCAGCAGCTTGGGACAGGGAGGTGCTGGAAACACCATATATTTT.

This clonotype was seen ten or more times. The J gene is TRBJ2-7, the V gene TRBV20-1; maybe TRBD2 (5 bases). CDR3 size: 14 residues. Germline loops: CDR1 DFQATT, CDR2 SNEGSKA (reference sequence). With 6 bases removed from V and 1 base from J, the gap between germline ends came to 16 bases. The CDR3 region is CSALPAGRSYEQYF. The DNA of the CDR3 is TGCAGTGCCCTCCCGGCGGGTAGATCCTACGAGCAGTACTTC.

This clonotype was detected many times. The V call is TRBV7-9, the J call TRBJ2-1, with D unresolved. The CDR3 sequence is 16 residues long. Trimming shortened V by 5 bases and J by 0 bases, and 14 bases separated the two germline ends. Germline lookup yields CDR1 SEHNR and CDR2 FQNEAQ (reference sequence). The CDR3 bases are TGTGCCAGCAGCCTAAGCCGCCCCCGCTCCTACAATGAGCAGTTCTTC. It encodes CASSLSRPRSYNEQFF. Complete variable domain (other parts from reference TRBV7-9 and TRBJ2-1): DTGVSQNPRHKITKRGQNVTFRCDPISEHNRLYWYRQTLGQGPEFLTYFQNEAQLEKSRLLSDRFSAERPKGSFSTLEIQRTEQGDSAMYLCASSLSRPRSYNEQFFGPGTRLTVL.

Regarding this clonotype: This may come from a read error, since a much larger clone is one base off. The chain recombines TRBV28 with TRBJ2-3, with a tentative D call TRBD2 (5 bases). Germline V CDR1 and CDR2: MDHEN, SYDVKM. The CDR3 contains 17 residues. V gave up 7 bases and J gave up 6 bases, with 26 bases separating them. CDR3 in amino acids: CASNLRQRRPSRDTQYF. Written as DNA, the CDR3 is TGTGCCAGCAATTTGAGGCAGCGGAGGCCCTCGAGGGATACGCAGTATTTT.

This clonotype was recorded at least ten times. The CDR3 sequence: CASSLEGASGYTF. The CDR3, as DNA: TGTGCCAGCAGTTTAGAGGGGGCGAGTGGCTACACCTTC. The V gene is TRBV27, the J gene TRBJ1-2, with 7 bases aligning to TRBD1. V shed 2 bases, J shed 7 bases, and the junction held 4 bases outside the gene matches. The germline V gene has CDR1 MNHEY and CDR2 SMNVEV (reference sequence). CDR3 length: 13 residues.